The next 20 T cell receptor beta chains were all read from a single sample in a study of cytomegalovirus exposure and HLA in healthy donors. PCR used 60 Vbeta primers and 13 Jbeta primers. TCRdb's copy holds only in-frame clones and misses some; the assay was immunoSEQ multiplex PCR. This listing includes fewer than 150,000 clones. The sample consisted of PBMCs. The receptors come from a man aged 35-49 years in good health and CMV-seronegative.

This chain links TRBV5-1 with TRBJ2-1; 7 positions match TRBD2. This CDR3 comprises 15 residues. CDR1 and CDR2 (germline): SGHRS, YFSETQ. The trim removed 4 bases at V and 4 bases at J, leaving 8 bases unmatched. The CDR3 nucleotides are TGCGCCAGCAGCCCGATGACTAGCCAGTACAATGAGCAGTTCTTC. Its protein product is CASSPMTSQYNEQFF.

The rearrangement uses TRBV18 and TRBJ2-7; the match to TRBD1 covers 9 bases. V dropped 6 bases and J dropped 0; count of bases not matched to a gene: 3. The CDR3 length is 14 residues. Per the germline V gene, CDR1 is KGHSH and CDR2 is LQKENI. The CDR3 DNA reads TGTGCCAGCTCCTGGGACAGGGTCTCCTACGAGCAGTACTTC. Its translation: CASSWDRVSYEQYF.

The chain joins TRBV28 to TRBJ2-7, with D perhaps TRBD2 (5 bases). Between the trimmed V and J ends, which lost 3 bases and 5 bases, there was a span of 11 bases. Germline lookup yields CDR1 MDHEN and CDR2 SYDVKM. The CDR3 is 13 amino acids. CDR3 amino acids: CASSFPSFHEQYF. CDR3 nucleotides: TGTGCCAGCAGTTTCCCTAGCTTCCACGAGCAGTACTTC.

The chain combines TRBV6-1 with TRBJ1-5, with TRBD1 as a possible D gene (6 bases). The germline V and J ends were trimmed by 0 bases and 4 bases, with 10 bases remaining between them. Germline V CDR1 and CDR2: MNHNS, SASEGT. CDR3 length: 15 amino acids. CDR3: CASSEALQGNQPQHF. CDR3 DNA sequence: TGTGCCAGCAGTGAAGCGCTTCAGGGGAATCAGCCCCAGCATTTT.

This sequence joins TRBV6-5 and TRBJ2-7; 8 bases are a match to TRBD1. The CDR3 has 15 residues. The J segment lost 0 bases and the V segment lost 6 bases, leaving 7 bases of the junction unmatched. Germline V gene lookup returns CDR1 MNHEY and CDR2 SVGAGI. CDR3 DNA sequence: TGTGCCAGCAGGACTTCCGGGACAGGCTCCTACGAGCAGTACTTC. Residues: CASRTSGTGSYEQYF.

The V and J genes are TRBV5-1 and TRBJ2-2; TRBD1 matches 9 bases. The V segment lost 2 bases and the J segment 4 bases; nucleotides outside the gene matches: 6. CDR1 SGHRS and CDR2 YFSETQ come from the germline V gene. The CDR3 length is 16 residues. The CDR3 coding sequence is TGCGCCAGCAGCTTAAACACAGGGGGCGGCACCGGGGAGCTGTTTTTT. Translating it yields CASSLNTGGGTGELFF.

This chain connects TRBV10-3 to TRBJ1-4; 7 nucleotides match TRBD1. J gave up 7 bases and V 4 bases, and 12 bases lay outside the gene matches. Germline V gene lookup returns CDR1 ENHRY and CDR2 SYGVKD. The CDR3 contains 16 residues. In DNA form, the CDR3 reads TGTGCCATCAGTGCCTTCTACGGGACAGTAAGTGAAAAACTGTTTTTT. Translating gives CAISAFYGTVSEKLFF.

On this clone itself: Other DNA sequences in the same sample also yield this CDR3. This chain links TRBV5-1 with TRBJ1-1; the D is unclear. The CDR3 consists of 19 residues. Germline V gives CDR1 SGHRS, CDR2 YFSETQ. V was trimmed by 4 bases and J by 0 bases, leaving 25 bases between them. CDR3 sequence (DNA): TGCGCCAGCAGCCCGAGCCCTTTCACTTCGGGAGAAATGAACACTGAAGCTTTCTTT. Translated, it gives CASSPSPFTSGEMNTEAFF.

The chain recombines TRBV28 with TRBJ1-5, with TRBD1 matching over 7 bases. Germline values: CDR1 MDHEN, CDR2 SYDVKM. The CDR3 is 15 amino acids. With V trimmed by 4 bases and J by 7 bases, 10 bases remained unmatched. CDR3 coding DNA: TGTGCCAGCAGTTACCCCCCAGGGGGTCGGCAGCCCCAGCATTTT. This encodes CASSYPPGGRQPQHF.

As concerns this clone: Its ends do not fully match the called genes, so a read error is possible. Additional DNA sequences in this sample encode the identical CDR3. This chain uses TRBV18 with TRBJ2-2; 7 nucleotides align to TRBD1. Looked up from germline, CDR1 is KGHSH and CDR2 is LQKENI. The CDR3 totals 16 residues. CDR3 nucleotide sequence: TGCGCCAGCTCATCGCTAGGGGGCGCGTTGACCGGGGAGCTGTTTTTT. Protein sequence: CASSSLGGALTGELFF. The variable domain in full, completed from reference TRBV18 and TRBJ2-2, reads NAGVMQNPRHLVRRRGQEARLRCSPMKGHSHVYWYRQLPEEGLKFMVYLQKENIIDESGMPKERFSAEFPKEGPSILRIQQVVRGDSAAYFCASSSLGGALTGELFFGEGSRLTVL.

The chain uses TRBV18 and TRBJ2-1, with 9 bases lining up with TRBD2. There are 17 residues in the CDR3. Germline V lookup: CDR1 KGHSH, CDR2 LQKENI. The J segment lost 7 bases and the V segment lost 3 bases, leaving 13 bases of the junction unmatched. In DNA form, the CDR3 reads TGTGCCAGCTCACCCCCTCAATACGCGGGGGGGCGGAATGAGCAGTTCTTC. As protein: CASSPPQYAGGRNEQFF.

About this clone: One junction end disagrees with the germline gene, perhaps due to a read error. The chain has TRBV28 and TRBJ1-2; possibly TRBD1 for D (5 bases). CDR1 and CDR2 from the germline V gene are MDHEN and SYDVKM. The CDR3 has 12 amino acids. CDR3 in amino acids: CASSLYRQPPEF. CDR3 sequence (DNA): TGTGCCAGCAGTCTCTATCGACAGCCCCCTGAATTC.

CDR3 protein: CASSGPGQGHNEQFF. DNA of the CDR3: TGTGCCAGCAGCGGACCGGGACAGGGCCACAATGAGCAGTTCTTC. The chain has TRBV9 and TRBJ2-1; 9 nucleotides align to TRBD1. Losses at the gene ends were 3 bases for V and 5 bases for J; bases not matched to a gene: 6. Germline CDR1 reads SGDLS; CDR2 reads YYNGEE. The CDR3 length is 15 residues. The full variable domain, with the rest looked up from reference TRBV9 and TRBJ2-1, is DSGVTQTPKHLITATGQRVTLRCSPRSGDLSVYWYQQSLDQGLQFLIQYYNGEERAKGNILERFSAQQFPDLHSELNLSSLELGDSALYFCASSGPGQGHNEQFFGPGTRLTVL.

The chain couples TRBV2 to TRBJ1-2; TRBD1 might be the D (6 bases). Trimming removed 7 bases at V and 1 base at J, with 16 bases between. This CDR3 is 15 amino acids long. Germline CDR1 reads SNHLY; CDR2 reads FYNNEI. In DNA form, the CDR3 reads TGTGCCAGCACCGCCCAGGGGCAGATTAACTATGGCTACACCTTC. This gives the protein CASTAQGQINYGYTF.

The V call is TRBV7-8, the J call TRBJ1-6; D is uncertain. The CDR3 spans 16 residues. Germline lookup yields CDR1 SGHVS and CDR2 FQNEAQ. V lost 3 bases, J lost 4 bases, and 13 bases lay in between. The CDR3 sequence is CASSLDSGLYNSPLHF. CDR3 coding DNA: TGTGCCAGCAGCTTGGACTCGGGCCTATATAATTCACCCCTCCACTTT.

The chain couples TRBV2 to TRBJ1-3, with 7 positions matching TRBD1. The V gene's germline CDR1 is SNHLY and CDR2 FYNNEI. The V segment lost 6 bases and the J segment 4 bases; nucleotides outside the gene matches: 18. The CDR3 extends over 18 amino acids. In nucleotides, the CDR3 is TGTGCCAGCAGCCCCATTTTTAGACAGGGAAAATCCGGAAACACCATATATTTT. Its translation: CASSPIFRQGKSGNTIYF.

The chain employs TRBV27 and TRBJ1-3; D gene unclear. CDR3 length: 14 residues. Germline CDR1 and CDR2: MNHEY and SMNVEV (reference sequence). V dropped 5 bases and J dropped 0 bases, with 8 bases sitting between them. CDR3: CASSDPGSGNTIYF. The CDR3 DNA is TGTGCCAGCAGTGACCCAGGCTCTGGAAACACCATATATTTT.

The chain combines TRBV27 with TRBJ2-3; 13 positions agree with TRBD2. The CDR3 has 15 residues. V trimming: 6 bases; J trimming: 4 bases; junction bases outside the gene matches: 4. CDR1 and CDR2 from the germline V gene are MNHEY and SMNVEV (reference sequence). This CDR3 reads CASRLLAGGPDTQYF. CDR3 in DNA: TGTGCCAGCAGGTTACTAGCGGGGGGGCCAGATACGCAGTATTTT.

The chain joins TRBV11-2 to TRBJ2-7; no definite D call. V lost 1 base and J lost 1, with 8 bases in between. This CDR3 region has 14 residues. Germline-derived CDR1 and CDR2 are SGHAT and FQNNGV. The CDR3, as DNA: TGTGCCAGCAGCTTAGCCACTCAATCCTACGAGCAGTACTTC. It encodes CASSLATQSYEQYF.

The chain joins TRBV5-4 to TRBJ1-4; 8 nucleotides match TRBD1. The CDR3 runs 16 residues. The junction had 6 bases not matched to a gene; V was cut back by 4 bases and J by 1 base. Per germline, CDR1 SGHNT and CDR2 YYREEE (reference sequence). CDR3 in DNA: TGTGCCAGCAGCCCGGGACAGGCGGTAACTAATGAAAAACTGTTTTTT. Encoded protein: CASSPGQAVTNEKLFF.